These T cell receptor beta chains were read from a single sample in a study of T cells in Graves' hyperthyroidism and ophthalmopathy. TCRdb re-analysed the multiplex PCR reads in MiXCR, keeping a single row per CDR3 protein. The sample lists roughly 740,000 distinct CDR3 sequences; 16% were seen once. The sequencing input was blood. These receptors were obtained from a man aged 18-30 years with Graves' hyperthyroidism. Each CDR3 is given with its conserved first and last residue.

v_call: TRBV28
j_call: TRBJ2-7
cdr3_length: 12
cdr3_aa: CASRSGLKWQYF

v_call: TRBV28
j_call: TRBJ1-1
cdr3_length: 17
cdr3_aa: CASTPSVAALRNTEAFF

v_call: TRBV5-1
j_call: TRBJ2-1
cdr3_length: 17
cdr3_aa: CASSPGTSGRYWGEQFF

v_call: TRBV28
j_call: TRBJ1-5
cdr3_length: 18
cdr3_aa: CASSLSLDRGRGNQPQHF

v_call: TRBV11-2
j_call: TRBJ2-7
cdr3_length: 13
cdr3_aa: CASSPKRVDEQYF

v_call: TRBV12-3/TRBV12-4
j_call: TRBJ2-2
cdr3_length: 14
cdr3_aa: CASSGNRNTGELFF

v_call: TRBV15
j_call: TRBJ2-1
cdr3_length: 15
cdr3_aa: CATSSGQGAYNEQFF

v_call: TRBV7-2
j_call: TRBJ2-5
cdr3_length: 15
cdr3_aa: CASSSMGQGEETQYF

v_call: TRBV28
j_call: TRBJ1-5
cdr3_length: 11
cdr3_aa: CASHQGQPQHF

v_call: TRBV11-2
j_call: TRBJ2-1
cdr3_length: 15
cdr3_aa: CASSLGTSANNEQFF

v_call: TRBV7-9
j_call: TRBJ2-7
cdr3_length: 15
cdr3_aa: CASSLRGGRGYEQYF

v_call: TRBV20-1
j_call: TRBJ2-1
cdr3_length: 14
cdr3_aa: CSAWGGRGGNEQFF

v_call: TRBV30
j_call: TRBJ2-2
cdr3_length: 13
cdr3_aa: CAWREMNTGELFF

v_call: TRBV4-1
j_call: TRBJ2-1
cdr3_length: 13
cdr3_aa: CASSHMQGDEQFF

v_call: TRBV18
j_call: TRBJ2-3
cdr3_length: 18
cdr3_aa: CASSPPYRTSGRIDTQYF

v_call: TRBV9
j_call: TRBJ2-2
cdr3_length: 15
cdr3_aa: CASSARTSNTGELFF

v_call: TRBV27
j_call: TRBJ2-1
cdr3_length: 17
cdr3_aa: CASSPDGSQVSYNEQFF

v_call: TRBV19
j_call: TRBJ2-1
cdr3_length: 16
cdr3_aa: CASRPGTSDTYNEQFF

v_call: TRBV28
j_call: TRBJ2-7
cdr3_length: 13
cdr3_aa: CATLLAGVREQYF

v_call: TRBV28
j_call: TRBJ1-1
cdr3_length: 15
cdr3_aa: CASSTPQGMNTEAFF

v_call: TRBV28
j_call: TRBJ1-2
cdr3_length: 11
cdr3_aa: CASSFHYGYTF

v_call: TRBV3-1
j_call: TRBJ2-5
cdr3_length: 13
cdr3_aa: CASRPDSQETQYF

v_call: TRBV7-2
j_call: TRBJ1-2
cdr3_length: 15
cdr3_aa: CASSPRTGGRYGYTF

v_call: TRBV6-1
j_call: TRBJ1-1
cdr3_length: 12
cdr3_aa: CAIVYGGTEAFF

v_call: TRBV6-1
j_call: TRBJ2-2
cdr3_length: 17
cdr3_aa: CASSEGQGARDTGELFF

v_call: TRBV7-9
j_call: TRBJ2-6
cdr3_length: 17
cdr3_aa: CASSWPGAPSGANVLTF

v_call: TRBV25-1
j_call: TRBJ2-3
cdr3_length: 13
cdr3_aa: CASTPTGTDTQYF

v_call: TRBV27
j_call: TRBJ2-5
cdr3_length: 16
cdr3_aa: CASSSPGLAGQETQYF

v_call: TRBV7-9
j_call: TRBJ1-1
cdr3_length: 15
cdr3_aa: CASSSFGQGHAEAFF

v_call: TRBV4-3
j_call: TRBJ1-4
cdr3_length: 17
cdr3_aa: CASSQVGTAVGGEKLFF

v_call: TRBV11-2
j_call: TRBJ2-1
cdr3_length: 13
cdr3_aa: CASSLSRGGVQFF

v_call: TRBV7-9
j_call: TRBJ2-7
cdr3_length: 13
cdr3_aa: CASSLSTPYEQYF

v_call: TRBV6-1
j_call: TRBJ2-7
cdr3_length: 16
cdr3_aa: CASSSQAHLNPYEQYF

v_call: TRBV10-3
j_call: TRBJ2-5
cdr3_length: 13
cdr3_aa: CAIREPSQETQYF

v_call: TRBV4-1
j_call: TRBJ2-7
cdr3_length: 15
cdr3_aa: CASSQLADLLYEQYF

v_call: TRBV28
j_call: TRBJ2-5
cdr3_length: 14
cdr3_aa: CASSLDRSQETQYF

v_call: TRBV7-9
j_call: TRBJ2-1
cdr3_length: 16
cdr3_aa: CASSPGRGSSSNEQFF

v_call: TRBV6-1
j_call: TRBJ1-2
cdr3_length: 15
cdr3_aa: CASSARQGEYYGYTF

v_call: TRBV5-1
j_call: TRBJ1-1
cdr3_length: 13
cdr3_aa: CASSFGVHTEAFF

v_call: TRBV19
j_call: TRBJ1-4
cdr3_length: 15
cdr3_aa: CASSGDRTTNEKLFF

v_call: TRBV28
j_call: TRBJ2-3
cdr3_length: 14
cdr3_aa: CASSPSGITDTQYF

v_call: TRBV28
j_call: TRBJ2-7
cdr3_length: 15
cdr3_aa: CASSLSRRGGREQYF

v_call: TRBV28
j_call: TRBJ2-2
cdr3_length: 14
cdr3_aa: CASSLGLANGELFF

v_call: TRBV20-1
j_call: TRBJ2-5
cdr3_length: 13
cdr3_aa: CSARGAAQETQCF

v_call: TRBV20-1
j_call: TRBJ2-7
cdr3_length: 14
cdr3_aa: CSARDQRVGDEQYF

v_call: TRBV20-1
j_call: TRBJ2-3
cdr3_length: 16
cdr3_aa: CSAREEGRAYTDTQYF

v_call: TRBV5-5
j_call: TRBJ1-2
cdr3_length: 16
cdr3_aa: CASSRWRGRQGRGYTF

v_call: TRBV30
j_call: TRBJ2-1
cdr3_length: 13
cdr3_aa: CAWVDPRESEQFF

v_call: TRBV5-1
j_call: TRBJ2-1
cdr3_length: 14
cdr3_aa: CACRVAASYNEQFF

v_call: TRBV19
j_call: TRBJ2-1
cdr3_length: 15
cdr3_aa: CASSTTSGLYNEQFF

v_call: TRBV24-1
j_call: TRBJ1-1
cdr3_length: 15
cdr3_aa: CATSDSRGANTEAFF

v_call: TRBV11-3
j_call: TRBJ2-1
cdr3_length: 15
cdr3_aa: CASSLGQGTSNEQFF

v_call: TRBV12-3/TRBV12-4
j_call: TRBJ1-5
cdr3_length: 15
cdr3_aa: CASRVGQGLLQPQHF